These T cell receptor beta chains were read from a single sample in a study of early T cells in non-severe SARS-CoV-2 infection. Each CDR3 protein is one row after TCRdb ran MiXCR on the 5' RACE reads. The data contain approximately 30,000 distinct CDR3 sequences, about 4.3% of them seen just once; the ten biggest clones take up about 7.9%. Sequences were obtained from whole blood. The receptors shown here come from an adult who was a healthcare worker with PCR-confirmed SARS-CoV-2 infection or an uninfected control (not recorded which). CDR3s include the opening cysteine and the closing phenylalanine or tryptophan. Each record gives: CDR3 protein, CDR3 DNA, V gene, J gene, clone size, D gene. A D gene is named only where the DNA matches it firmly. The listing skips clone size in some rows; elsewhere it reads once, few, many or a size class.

cdr3_aa: CASSLRGLPLEAFF; cdr3_nt: TGTGCCAGCAGTTTGCGGGGCTTGCCTCTTGAAGCTTTCTTT; v_call: TRBV27; j_call: TRBJ1-1; clone_size: .; d_call: .
cdr3_aa: CASSSGQVAEETQYF; cdr3_nt: TGTGCCAGCAGCTCTGGCCAGGTCGCCGAAGAGACCCAGTACTTC; v_call: TRBV7-8; j_call: TRBJ2-5; clone_size: .; d_call: .
cdr3_aa: CAQGRVEAFF; cdr3_nt: TGTGCACAGGGACGGGTAGAAGCTTTCTTT; v_call: TRBV30; j_call: TRBJ1-1; clone_size: .; d_call: .
cdr3_aa: CASSLVPGGDQPQHF; cdr3_nt: TGTGCCAGCAGCTTAGTCCCAGGGGGCGACCAGCCCCAGCATTTT; v_call: TRBV7-2; j_call: TRBJ1-5; clone_size: many; d_call: TRBD1
cdr3_aa: CASSLEPLSGANVLTF; cdr3_nt: TGTGCCAGCAGCTTAGAACCCCTCTCTGGGGCCAACGTCCTGACTTTC; v_call: TRBV11-2; j_call: TRBJ2-6; clone_size: few; d_call: .
cdr3_aa: CASSTPTGGRYGYTF; cdr3_nt: TGTGCCAGCAGTACTCCCACAGGGGGCCGGTATGGCTACACCTTC; v_call: TRBV28; j_call: TRBJ1-2; clone_size: many; d_call: TRBD1
cdr3_aa: CASSPPVVGATQYF; cdr3_nt: TGTGCCAGCTCACCACCGGTGGTGGGGGCGACCCAGTACTTC; v_call: TRBV18; j_call: TRBJ2-5; clone_size: few; d_call: .
cdr3_aa: CASIPGLLGQETQYF; cdr3_nt: TGTGCCAGCATCCCGGGACTTCTAGGACAAGAGACCCAGTACTTC; v_call: TRBV6-2/TRBV6-3; j_call: TRBJ2-5; clone_size: many; d_call: .
cdr3_aa: CASSQEVGDRNTEAFF; cdr3_nt: TGCGCCAGCAGCCAAGAAGTGGGGGACAGGAACACTGAAGCTTTCTTT; v_call: TRBV4-1; j_call: TRBJ1-1; clone_size: many; d_call: TRBD1
cdr3_aa: CASSTKPRHTEAFF; cdr3_nt: TGTGCCAGCAGCACCAAACCTCGACACACTGAAGCTTTCTTT; v_call: TRBV21-1; j_call: TRBJ1-1; clone_size: few; d_call: .
cdr3_aa: CAISEYGSRQADEKLFF; cdr3_nt: TGTGCCATCAGTGAGTATGGTAGTCGACAGGCCGATGAAAAACTGTTTTTT; v_call: TRBV10-3; j_call: TRBJ1-4; clone_size: many; d_call: .
cdr3_aa: CSVSRGSYEQYF; cdr3_nt: TGCAGCGTTAGCAGGGGGTCCTACGAGCAGTACTTC; v_call: TRBV29-1; j_call: TRBJ2-7; clone_size: .; d_call: TRBD1
cdr3_aa: CASSRHYTEAFF; cdr3_nt: TGTGCCAGCAGTCGACACTACACTGAAGCTTTCTTT; v_call: TRBV28; j_call: TRBJ1-1; clone_size: many; d_call: .
cdr3_aa: CASRTGLAGGRVQETQYF; cdr3_nt: TGCGCCAGCAGAACTGGACTAGCGGGGGGGCGAGTTCAAGAGACCCAGTACTTC; v_call: TRBV10-1; j_call: TRBJ2-5; clone_size: many; d_call: TRBD2
cdr3_aa: CASSLRRTGTNYGYTF; cdr3_nt: TGTGCCAGCAGTTTACGAAGGACAGGGACTAACTATGGCTACACCTTC; v_call: TRBV27; j_call: TRBJ1-2; clone_size: .; d_call: TRBD1
cdr3_aa: CASSGMSSYNSPLHF; cdr3_nt: TGTGCCAGCAGTGGGATGAGCTCCTATAATTCACCCCTCCACTTT; v_call: TRBV6-1; j_call: TRBJ1-6; clone_size: many; d_call: .
cdr3_aa: CASSLTPLATTDTQYF; cdr3_nt: TGTGCCAGCAGCTTGACCCCACTAGCCACCACAGATACGCAGTATTTT; v_call: TRBV5-4; j_call: TRBJ2-3; clone_size: few; d_call: .
cdr3_aa: CASSEDRGITGELFF; cdr3_nt: TGTGCCAGCAGTGAAGACAGGGGGATAACCGGGGAGCTGTTTTTT; v_call: TRBV2; j_call: TRBJ2-2; clone_size: many; d_call: TRBD1